This is a list of T cell receptor beta chains from one sample in a study of beta chain features in type 1 diabetes. The repertoire was sequenced with immunoSEQ multiplex PCR; TCRdb's copy has only in-frame clones and lacks some. Among hundreds of thousands of clones, around 15% were seen once, and the ten largest hold about 0.02%. Sequencing was done on a sample of naive CD4+ T cells from blood. These TCRs come from a man between 18 and 35 years old with type 1 diabetes. CDR3s include the opening cysteine and the closing phenylalanine or tryptophan. D genes are given only for firm matches.

TRBV9,15,TRBD1,CASSVRTGEYNEQFF
TRBV7-9,13,TRBD1,CASNRQGADEQYF
TRBV5-1,17,-,CASSSNYIPGRKETQYF
TRBV28,15,TRBD2,CASSSGLAGGETQYF
TRBV25-1,15,TRBD2,CASSRSGISTDTQYF
TRBV28,13,-,CASSLTGFYEQYF
TRBV4-1,17,-,CASSQENSPPGRETQYF
TRBV6-5,13,-,CASSRWLNTEAFF
TRBV9,14,TRBD1,CASSTRDRGSEAFF
TRBV7-9,14,-,CASSWENSGNTIYF